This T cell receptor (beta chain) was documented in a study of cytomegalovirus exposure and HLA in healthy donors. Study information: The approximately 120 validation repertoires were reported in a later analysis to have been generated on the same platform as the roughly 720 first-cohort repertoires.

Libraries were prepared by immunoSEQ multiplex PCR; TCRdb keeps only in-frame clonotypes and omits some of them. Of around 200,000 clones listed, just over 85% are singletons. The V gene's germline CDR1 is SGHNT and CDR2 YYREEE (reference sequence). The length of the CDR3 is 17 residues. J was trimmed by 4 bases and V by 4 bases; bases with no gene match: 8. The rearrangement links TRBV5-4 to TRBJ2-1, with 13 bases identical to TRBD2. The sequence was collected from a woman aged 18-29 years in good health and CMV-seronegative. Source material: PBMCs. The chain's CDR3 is CASSPGTSGITYNEQFF. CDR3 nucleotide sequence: TGTGCCAGCAGCCCCGGGACTAGCGGGATAACTTACAATGAGCAGTTCTTC.